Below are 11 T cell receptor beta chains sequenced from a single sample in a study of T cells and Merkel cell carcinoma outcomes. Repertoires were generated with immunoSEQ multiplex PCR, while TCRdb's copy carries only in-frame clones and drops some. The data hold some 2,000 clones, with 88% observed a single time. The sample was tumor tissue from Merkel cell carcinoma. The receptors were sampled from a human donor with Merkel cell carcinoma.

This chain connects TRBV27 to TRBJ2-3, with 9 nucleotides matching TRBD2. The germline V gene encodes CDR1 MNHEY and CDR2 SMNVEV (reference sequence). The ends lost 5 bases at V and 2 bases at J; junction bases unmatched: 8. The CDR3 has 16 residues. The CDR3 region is CASSPRTSATTDTQYF. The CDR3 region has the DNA TGTGCCAGCAGTCCGCGGACTAGCGCGACCACAGATACGCAGTATTTT.

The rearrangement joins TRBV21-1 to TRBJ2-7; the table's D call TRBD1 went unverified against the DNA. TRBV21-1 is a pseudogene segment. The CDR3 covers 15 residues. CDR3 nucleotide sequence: TGTGCCAGCAGCAAACGGGACAGGGGATTCTACGAGCAGTACTTC. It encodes CASSKRDRGFYEQYF.

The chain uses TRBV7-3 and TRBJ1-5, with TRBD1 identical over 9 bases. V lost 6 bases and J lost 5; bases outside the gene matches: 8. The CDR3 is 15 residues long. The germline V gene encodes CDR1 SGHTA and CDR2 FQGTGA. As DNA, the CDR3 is TGTGCCAGCAGACCTACACAGGGGGCATATCAGCCCCAGCATTTT. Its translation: CASRPTQGAYQPQHF.

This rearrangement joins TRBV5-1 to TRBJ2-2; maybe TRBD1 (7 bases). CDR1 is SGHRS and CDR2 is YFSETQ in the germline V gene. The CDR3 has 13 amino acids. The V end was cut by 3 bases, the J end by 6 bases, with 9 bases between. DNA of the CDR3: TGCGCCAGCAGCTCAGGGGGGTCCGGGGAGCTGTTTTTT. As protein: CASSSGGSGELFF.

The DNA of the CDR3 is TGTGCCAGTAGTAACCCGGGACAGGGGACGAAGAATGAGCAGTTCTTC. This encodes CASSNPGQGTKNEQFF. This rearrangement joins TRBV19 to TRBJ2-1, with TRBD1 matching over 10 bases. Per germline, CDR1 LNHDA and CDR2 SQIVND (reference sequence). The CDR3 is 16 residues long. Trimming removed 4 bases from V and 7 bases from J; junction bases left unmatched: 10.

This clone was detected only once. For the CDR3, the DNA is TGTGCCAGCAGCGTAGGGACTCTTTCCGAGCAGTACTTC. Protein product: CASSVGTLSEQYF. The chain joins TRBV9 to TRBJ2-7, with D possibly TRBD2 on 5 matching bases. This CDR3 has 13 residues. Per germline, CDR1 SGDLS and CDR2 YYNGEE. Trimming removed 0 bases at V and 6 bases at J, with 10 bases between. The full variable domain, completed using reference TRBV9 and TRBJ2-7, is DSGVTQTPKHLITATGQRVTLRCSPRSGDLSVYWYQQSLDQGLQFLIQYYNGEERAKGNILERFSAQQFPDLHSELNLSSLELGDSALYFCASSVGTLSEQYFGPGTRLTVT.

The CDR3 spells CSAFLDEQFF. Here the CDR3 DNA reads TGCAGCGCGTTCCTCGATGAGCAGTTCTTC. The chain carries TRBV29-1 and TRBJ2-1, with D unresolved. With 7 bases removed from V and 8 bases from J, the gap between germline ends came to 9 bases. The CDR3 contains 10 residues. Germline V gene data show CDR1 as SQVTM and CDR2 as ANQGSEA.

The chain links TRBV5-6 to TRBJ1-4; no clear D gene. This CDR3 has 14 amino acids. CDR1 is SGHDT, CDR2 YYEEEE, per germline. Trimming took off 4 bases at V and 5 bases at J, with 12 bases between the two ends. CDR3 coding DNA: TGTGCCAGCAGCCCGTCCGTATTAAATGAAAAACTGTTTTTT. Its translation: CASSPSVLNEKLFF.

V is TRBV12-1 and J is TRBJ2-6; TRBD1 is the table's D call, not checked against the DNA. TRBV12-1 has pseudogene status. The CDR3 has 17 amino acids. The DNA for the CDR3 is TGTGCCAGCAGCTGCGTGATAGGACAAAGTCGGGCCAACGTCCTGACTTTC. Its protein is CASSCVIGQSRANVLTF.

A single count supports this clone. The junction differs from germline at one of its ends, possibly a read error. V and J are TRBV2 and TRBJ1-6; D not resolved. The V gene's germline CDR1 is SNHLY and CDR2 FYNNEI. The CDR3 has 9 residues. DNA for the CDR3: TGTGCCACCAGTTCACCCCTCCACTTT. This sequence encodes CATSSPLHF.

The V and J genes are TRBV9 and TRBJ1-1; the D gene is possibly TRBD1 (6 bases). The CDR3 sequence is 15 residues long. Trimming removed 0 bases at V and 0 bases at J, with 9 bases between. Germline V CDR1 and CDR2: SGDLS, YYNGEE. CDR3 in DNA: TGTGCCAGCAGCGTAGTGGGGGGCTTGAACACTGAAGCTTTCTTT. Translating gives CASSVVGGLNTEAFF.